The 23 T cell receptor beta chains listed next were all sequenced from one sample in a study of T cells after yellow fever vaccination. TCRdb fed the 5' RACE reads into MiXCR, producing one record per CDR3 protein. The sample lists approximately 120,000 distinct CDR3 sequences, roughly 6.7% occurring once. Material: CD4+ T cells sorted from PBMCs, obtained about 10 days after the first yellow fever vaccination. All receptors come from a young man who received the YFV17D yellow fever vaccine.

The chain combines TRBV5-1 with TRBJ1-1; D gene unclear. Deletions cut 3 bases from V and 1 base from J, with 16 bases between. The CDR3 runs 16 residues. The germline V gene has CDR1 SGHRS and CDR2 YFSETQ. CDR3 sequence (DNA): TGCGCCAGCAGCTCCACCGCTCCGTTGGGGAACACTGAAGCTTTCTTT. Amino acid sequence: CASSSTAPLGNTEAFF.

This clonotype was observed many times. V gene TRBV27 combines with J gene TRBJ2-3; D is perhaps TRBD2 (6 bases). V was trimmed by 4 bases and J by 2 bases, leaving 13 bases between them. The CDR3 runs 15 residues. Germline CDR1 reads MNHEY; CDR2 reads SMNVEV (reference sequence). CDR3 nucleotides: TGTGCCAGCAGTTCACCCCGCGGGGCCACAGATACGCAGTATTTT. Translated: CASSSPRGATDTQYF.

This clonotype was picked up many times. The chain couples TRBV7-2 to TRBJ2-5, with TRBD1 matching over 10 bases. V lost 5 bases and J lost 4; bases outside the gene matches: 4. The CDR3 is made up of 14 amino acids. Per the germline V gene, CDR1 is SGHTA and CDR2 is FQGNSA. The CDR3 here is CASSPRQGAETQYF. The CDR3, as DNA: TGTGCCAGCAGCCCCAGACAGGGGGCAGAGACCCAGTACTTC.

This clonotype occurred many times. The chain combines TRBV18 with TRBJ2-2, with D possibly being TRBD1 (6 bases). Germline-derived CDR1 and CDR2 are KGHSH and LQKENI. The CDR3 has 17 amino acids. Trimming took 0 bases from V and 2 from J, leaving 13 bases between them. The CDR3: CASSPPGTLVNTGELFF. The CDR3 region has the DNA TGTGCCAGCTCACCACCGGGGACACTCGTTAACACCGGGGAGCTGTTTTTT.

This clonotype showed up many times. This CDR3 is CASSDSAYYGYTF. CDR3 DNA: TGTGCCAGCAGTGATTCGGCTTACTATGGCTACACCTTC. The chain recombines TRBV2 with TRBJ1-2; D not certain. The CDR3 consists of 13 residues. Germline V gene lookup returns CDR1 SNHLY and CDR2 FYNNEI. V lost 3 bases, J lost 3 bases, and 8 bases lay in between.

This clonotype occurred many times. The chain carries TRBV6-2 or TRBV6-3 and TRBJ2-2; D perhaps matches TRBD1 (5 bases). The CDR3 is 13 residues long. V lost 7 bases, J lost 1 base, and 7 bases lay in between. Germline V CDR1 and CDR2: MNHEY, SVGEGT. CDR3 bases: TGTGCCAGCACAGACAGGAACACCGGGGAGCTGTTTTTT. This encodes CASTDRNTGELFF.

This clonotype showed up many times. This chain joins TRBV7-3 and TRBJ1-1; unclear D gene. CDR3 length equals 13 residues. Per the germline V gene, CDR1 is SGHTA and CDR2 is FQGTGA. Trimming cost V 6 bases and J 5 bases, with 13 bases left between them. CDR3 nucleotide sequence: TGTGCCAGCAGTCCGACCGGTGGGACTGAAGCTTTCTTT. Its protein product is CASSPTGGTEAFF.

This clonotype was recorded many times. The chain joins TRBV11-2 to TRBJ2-3, with D hard to call. The germline V gene encodes CDR1 SGHAT and CDR2 FQNNGV. The V and J ends lost 1 base and 5 bases respectively, with 10 bases between them. CDR3 length equals 14 residues. CDR3 DNA: TGTGCCAGCAGCTTAGCGTCGCCTAAAGATACGCAGTATTTT. It is translated as CASSLASPKDTQYF.

In this sample, this clonotype turned up many times. The rearrangement links TRBV7-3 to TRBJ1-1; TRBD1 is a possible D gene (5 bases). Trimming took 5 bases from V and 7 from J, leaving 14 bases between them. The CDR3 sequence is 13 residues long. Germline V gene lookup returns CDR1 SGHTA and CDR2 FQGTGA. The CDR3 loop reads CASSQGTRSEAFF. CDR3 nucleotides: TGTGCCAGCAGCCAAGGGACTAGAAGTGAAGCTTTCTTT.

This clonotype showed up many times. The chain combines TRBV5-1 with TRBJ2-5; a weak D match, TRBD2 (6 bases). This CDR3 region has 14 residues. Trimming cost V 0 bases and J 5 bases, with 11 bases left between them. Germline CDR1 SGHRS, CDR2 YFSETQ. As DNA, the CDR3 is TGCGCCAGCAGCTTGGGACTAGGGGTGGAGACCCAGTACTTC. It specifies CASSLGLGVETQYF.

This chain joins TRBV11-2 and TRBJ2-5; a possible D gene is TRBD2 (5 bases). Germline V gene sequence: CDR1 SGHAT, CDR2 FQNNGV. Trimming stripped 2 bases from V and 5 bases from J, with 12 bases between. CDR3 length: 14 amino acids. The CDR3 loop reads CASSLTRLGETQYF. CDR3 bases: TGTGCCAGCAGCTTAACTAGGTTGGGGGAGACCCAGTACTTC.

This clonotype was seen a handful of times. V gene TRBV11-2 combines with J gene TRBJ2-5; either TRBD1 or TRBD2 may fit D (5 bases each). The CDR3 extends over 15 amino acids. Germline V CDR1 and CDR2: SGHAT, FQNNGV. V was cut by 7 bases and J by 5 bases, with 20 bases left in between. In nucleotides, the CDR3 is TGTGCCAGCACCCGGGGCTCGATGAAAGAGGAGACCCAGTACTTC. As protein: CASTRGSMKEETQYF.

This clonotype was observed many times. This chain joins TRBV29-1 and TRBJ1-5, with 8 bases lining up with TRBD1. J was trimmed by 7 bases and V by 4 bases; bases with no gene match: 9. The V gene's germline CDR1 is SQVTM and CDR2 ANQGSEA. This CDR3 spans 14 amino acids. CDR3 DNA sequence: TGCAGCGTTGCCGACAGGGGTGGGTCGCAGCCCCAGCATTTT. Encoded protein: CSVADRGGSQPQHF.

This clonotype was found a few times. The V gene is TRBV28, the J gene TRBJ1-2, with D unclear. Germline CDR1 is MDHEN and CDR2 is SYDVKM. The CDR3 runs to 12 residues. Trimming stripped 6 bases from V and 8 bases from J, with 13 bases between. CDR3 region: CASSPKGWGYTF. The CDR3 nucleotides read TGTGCCAGCAGCCCTAAAGGCTGGGGCTACACCTTC.

This clonotype was seen ten or more times. The CDR3 loop reads CASSSLQGGQETQYF. The DNA of the CDR3 is TGTGCCAGCAGCTCCCTACAGGGAGGGCAAGAGACCCAGTACTTC. The rearrangement links TRBV7-9 to TRBJ2-5; possibly TRBD2 for D (7 bases). Germline V CDR1 and CDR2: SEHNR, FQNEAQ (reference sequence). CDR3 size: 15 residues. V was clipped by 4 bases and J by 2 bases, with 14 bases between them.

This clonotype was detected ten times or more. The chain combines TRBV12-3 or TRBV12-4 with TRBJ2-1; 9 bases fit TRBD2. This CDR3 spans 15 amino acids. The ends lost 2 bases at V and 7 bases at J; junction bases unmatched: 6. This chain's CDR3 is CASSLKTSGRNEQFF. As DNA, the CDR3 is TGTGCCAGCAGTTTAAAGACTAGCGGCCGGAATGAGCAGTTCTTC.

This clonotype appeared a few times. This rearrangement joins TRBV20-1 to TRBJ2-3, with D possibly being TRBD2 (5 bases). The CDR3 consists of 15 residues. V was pared by 3 bases and J by 0 bases, with 13 bases between. Germline CDR1 DFQATT, CDR2 SNEGSKA (reference sequence). The CDR3 region is CSARYGGRSTDTQYF. DNA of the CDR3: TGCAGTGCTAGGTACGGCGGGCGGAGCACAGATACGCAGTATTTT.

This clonotype has a count of ten or more. The chain has TRBV5-1 and TRBJ2-1; a weak D match, TRBD2 (5 bases). The CDR3 is 14 amino acids. Trimming pared 3 bases from V and 9 bases from J, leaving 16 bases between. Germline V lookup: CDR1 SGHRS, CDR2 YFSETQ. CDR3 residues: CASSSTSFGSEQFF. CDR3 nucleotides: TGCGCCAGCAGCTCAACTAGTTTTGGTAGTGAGCAGTTCTTC. Based on the CDR3 plus reference TRBV5-1 and TRBJ2-1, the full variable domain is KAGVTQTPRYLIKTRGQQVTLSCSPISGHRSVSWYQQTPGQGLQFLFEYFSETQRNKGNFPGRFSGRQFSNSRSEMNVSTLELGDSALYLCASSSTSFGSEQFFGPGTRLTVL.

As for this clonotype: This clone may be a read error of a much larger clone one base away. The chain joins TRBV11-2 to TRBJ1-2; D uncertain. Trimming removed 0 bases at V and 3 bases at J, with 11 bases between. Germline CDR1 is SGHAT and CDR2 is FQNNGV. The CDR3 totals 15 residues. CDR3: CASSLEVTEHYGYTF. The CDR3 DNA sequence: TGTGCCAGCAGCTTAGAAGTAACAGAGCACTATGGCTACACCTTC.

Worth noting for this clonotype: A read error may be the cause here, since a much bigger clone is one base away. V gene TRBV20-1 combines with J gene TRBJ2-1, with D perhaps being TRBD1 or TRBD2 (6 bases each). CDR3 length: 11 amino acids. V was trimmed by 4 bases and J by 15 bases, leaving 16 bases between them. In germline, CDR1 is DFQATT, CDR2 SNEGSKA (reference sequence). This chain's CDR3 is CSAITRGEVFF. The CDR3 bases are TGCAGTGCTATCACTAGGGGGGAGGTGTTCTTC.

This clonotype was counted between two and nine times. V gene TRBV9 combines with J gene TRBJ2-3; TRBD2 agrees at 7 bases. CDR1 and CDR2 from the germline V gene are SGDLS and YYNGEE. The CDR3 runs 14 residues. The V segment lost 3 bases and the J segment 5 bases; nucleotides outside the gene matches: 6. The chain's CDR3 is CASSASGLGDTQYF. The CDR3 DNA reads TGTGCCAGCAGCGCTAGCGGTTTAGGAGATACGCAGTATTTT.

This clonotype has at least ten counts. The CDR3 is CAISAPGTTEAFF. The CDR3 region has the DNA TGTGCCATCAGTGCCCCAGGGACCACTGAAGCTTTCTTT. V gene TRBV10-3 combines with J gene TRBJ1-1, with D possibly matching TRBD1 (5 bases). The CDR3 length is 13 residues. V was pared by 4 bases and J by 4 bases, with 10 bases between. CDR1 is ENHRY, CDR2 SYGVKD, per germline.

The chain employs TRBV20-1 and TRBJ1-5, with 7 positions matching TRBD1. In germline, CDR1 is DFQATT, CDR2 SNEGSKA (reference sequence). The CDR3 extends over 13 amino acids. Trimming took 6 bases from V and 2 from J; bases not matched to a gene: 4. The CDR3 is CSARDSRNQPQHF. CDR3 nucleotide sequence: TGCAGTGCCCGGGACAGTCGCAATCAGCCCCAGCATTTT.